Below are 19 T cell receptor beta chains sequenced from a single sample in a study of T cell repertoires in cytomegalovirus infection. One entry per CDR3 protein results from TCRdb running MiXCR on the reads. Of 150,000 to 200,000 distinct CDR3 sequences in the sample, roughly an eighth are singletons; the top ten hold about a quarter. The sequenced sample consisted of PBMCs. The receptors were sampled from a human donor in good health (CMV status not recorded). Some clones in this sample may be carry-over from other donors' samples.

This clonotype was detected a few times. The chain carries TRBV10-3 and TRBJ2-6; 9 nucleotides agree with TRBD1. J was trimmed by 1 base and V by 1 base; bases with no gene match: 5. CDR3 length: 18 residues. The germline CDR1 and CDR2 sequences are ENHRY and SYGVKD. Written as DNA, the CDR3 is TGTGCCATCAGTGAGTACGGGACAGGGACATCTGGGGCCAACGTCCTGACTTTC. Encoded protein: CAISEYGTGTSGANVLTF.

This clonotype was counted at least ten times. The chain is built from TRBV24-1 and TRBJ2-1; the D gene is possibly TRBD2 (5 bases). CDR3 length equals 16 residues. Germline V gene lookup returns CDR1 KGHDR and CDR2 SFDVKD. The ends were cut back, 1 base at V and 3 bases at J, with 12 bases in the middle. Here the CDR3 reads CATSDFRADHYNEQFF. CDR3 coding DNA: TGTGCCACCAGTGATTTTAGAGCGGATCACTACAATGAGCAGTTCTTC.

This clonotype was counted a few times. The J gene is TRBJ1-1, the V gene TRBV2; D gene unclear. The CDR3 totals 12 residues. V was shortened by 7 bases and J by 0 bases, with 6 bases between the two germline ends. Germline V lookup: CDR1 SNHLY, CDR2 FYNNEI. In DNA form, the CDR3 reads TGTGCCAGCAAAAGAGTGAACACTGAAGCTTTCTTT. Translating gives CASKRVNTEAFF.

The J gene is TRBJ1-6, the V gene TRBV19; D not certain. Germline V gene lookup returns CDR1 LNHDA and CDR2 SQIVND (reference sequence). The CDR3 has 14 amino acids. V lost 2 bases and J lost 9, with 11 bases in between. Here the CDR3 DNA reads TGTGCCAGTAGTATAACGGACCAACTTTCACCCCTCCACTTT. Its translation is CASSITDQLSPLHF.

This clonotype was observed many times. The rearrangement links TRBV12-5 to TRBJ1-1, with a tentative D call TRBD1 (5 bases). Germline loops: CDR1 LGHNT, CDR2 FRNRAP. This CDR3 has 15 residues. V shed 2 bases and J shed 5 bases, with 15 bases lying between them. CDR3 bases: TGTGCTAGTGGTTTGCCTTCTGGGGGGGGGACTGAAGCTTTCTTT. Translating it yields CASGLPSGGGTEAFF.

Here the CDR3 reads CAISESFTEAFF. DNA for the CDR3: TGTGCCATCAGTGAGTCCTTCACTGAAGCTTTCTTT. The chain is built from TRBV10-3 and TRBJ1-1; D remains ambiguous. The CDR3 spans 12 residues. Trimming removed 0 bases at V and 4 bases at J, with 3 bases between. The germline V gene encodes CDR1 ENHRY and CDR2 SYGVKD.

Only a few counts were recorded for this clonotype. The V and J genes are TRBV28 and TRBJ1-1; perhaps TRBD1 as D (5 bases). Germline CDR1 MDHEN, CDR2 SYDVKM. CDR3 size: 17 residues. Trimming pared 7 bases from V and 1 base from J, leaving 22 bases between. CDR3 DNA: TGTGCCAGCACTTTCTGGGGGAGGAAGAATCGGAACACTGAAGCTTTCTTT. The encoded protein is CASTFWGRKNRNTEAFF.

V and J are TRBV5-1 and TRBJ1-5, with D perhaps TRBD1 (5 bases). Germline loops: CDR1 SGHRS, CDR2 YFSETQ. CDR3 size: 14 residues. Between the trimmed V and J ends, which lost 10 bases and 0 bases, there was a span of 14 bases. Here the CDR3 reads CAGGGPDSNQPQHF. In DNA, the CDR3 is TGCGCCGGGGGAGGACCCGATAGCAATCAGCCCCAGCATTTT.

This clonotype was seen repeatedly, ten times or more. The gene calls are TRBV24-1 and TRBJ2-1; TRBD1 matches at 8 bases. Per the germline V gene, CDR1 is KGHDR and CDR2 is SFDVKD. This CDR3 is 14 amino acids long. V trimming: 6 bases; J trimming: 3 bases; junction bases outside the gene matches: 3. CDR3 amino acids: CATSSGTGYNEQFF. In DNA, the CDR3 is TGTGCCACCAGTTCCGGGACAGGCTACAATGAGCAGTTCTTC.

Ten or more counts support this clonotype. The CDR3 protein is CSAGEGGNWGRTEAFF. CDR3 in DNA: TGCAGCGCTGGGGAAGGGGGCAACTGGGGGCGCACTGAAGCTTTCTTT. This chain uses TRBV29-1 with TRBJ1-1; 7 bases agree with TRBD1. The V gene end was trimmed by 7 bases and the J gene end by 4 bases; junction bases not matched to a gene: 18. Per germline, CDR1 SQVTM and CDR2 ANQGSEA. The CDR3 is 16 residues long.

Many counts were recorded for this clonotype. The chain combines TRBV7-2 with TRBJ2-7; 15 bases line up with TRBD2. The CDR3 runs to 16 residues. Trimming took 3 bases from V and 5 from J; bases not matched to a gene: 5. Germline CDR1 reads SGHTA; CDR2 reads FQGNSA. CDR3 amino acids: CASSFGTSGGYNEQYF. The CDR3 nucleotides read TGTGCCAGCAGCTTTGGGACTAGCGGGGGGTACAACGAGCAGTACTTC.

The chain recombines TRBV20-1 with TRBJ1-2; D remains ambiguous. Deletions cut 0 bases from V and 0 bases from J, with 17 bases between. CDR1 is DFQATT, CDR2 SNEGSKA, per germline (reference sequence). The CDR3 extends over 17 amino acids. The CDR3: CSARDGKRADSNYGYTF. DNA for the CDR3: TGCAGTGCTAGAGATGGGAAAAGGGCAGACTCTAACTATGGCTACACCTTC.

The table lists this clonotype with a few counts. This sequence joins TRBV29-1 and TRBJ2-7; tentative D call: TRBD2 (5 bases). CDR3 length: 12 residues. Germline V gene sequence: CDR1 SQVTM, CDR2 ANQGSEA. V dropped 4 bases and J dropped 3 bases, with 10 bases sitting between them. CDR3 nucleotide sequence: TGCAGCGTTGTTGAGGGCCTCTACGAGCAGTACTTC. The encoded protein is CSVVEGLYEQYF.

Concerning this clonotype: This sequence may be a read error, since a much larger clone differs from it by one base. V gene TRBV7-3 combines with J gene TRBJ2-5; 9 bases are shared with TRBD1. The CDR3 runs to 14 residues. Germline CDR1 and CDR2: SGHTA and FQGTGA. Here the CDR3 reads CASSPGTGHSVLNF. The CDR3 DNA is TGTGCCAGCAGCCCCGGGACAGGGCACTCCGTATTGAACTTC.

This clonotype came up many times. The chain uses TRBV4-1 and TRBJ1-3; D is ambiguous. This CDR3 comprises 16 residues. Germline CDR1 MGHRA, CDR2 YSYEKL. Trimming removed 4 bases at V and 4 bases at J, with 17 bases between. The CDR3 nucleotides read TGCGCCAGCAGCCCCGACTTGGACCAAATCGGAAACACCATATATTTT. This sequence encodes CASSPDLDQIGNTIYF.

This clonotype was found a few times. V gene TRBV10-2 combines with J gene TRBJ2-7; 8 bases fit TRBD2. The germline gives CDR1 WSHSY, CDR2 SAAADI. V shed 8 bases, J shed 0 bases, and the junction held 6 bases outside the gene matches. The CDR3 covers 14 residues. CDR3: CASDGGGGSYEQYF. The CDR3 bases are TGCGCCAGCGACGGGGGGGGGGGCTCCTACGAGCAGTACTTC.

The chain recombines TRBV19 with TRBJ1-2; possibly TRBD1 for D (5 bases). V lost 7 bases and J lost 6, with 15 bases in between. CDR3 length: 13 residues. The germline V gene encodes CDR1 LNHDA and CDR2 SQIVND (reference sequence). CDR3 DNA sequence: TGTGCCAGTACGTTCAGGGCCGGGGATGGCTACACCTTC. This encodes CASTFRAGDGYTF.

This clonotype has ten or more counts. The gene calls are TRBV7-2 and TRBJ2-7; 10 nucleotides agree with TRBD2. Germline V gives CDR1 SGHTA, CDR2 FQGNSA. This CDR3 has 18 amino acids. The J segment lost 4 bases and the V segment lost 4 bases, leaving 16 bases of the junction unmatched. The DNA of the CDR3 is TGTGCCAGCAGCTCGGGACTAGCGTTTCCCACCTCTCTTTACGAGCAGTACTTC. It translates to CASSSGLAFPTSLYEQYF.

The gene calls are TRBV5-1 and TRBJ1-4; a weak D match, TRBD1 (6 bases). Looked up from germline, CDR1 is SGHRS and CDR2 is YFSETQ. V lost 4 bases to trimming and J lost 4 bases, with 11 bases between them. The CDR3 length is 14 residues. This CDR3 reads CASSPGQINEKLFF. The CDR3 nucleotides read TGCGCCAGCAGCCCCGGACAGATTAATGAAAAACTGTTTTTT. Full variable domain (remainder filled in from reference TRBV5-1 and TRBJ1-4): KAGVTQTPRYLIKTRGQQVTLSCSPISGHRSVSWYQQTPGQGLQFLFEYFSETQRNKGNFPGRFSGRQFSNSRSEMNVSTLELGDSALYLCASSPGQINEKLFFGSGTQLSVL.